These T cell receptor beta chains were read from a single sample in a study of blood T cell repertoires in COVID-19. Clones were sequenced by immunoSEQ multiplex PCR, and TCRdb holds only the in-frame ones, with some missing. The data hold roughly 300,000 clones, with about 93% observed a single time. The sample was PBMCs or T cells enriched from blood (not recorded which). The source of these receptors is a woman in her twenties or thirties who had recovered from COVID-19. Each CDR3 is given with its conserved first and last residue. Fields, in order: J gene, V gene, clone size, D gene, CDR3 protein, CDR3 DNA. D genes are given only for firm matches. Not every row has a clone size; where given, it reads once, few, many or a size class.

TRBJ1-1,TRBV5-6,NA,TRBD1,CASSLLRQGLRMNTEAFF,TGTGCCAGCAGCTTGTTGAGACAGGGATTAAGAATGAACACTGAAGCTTTCTTT
TRBJ2-7,TRBV7-2,NA,TRBD2,CASSLPSGSINEQYF,TGTGCCAGCAGCCTCCCTAGCGGGAGCATCAACGAGCAGTACTTC
TRBJ1-4,TRBV10-1,NA,NA,CASSVTGVCEKLFF,TGCGCCAGCAGTGTAACGGGGGTATGCGAAAAACTGTTTTTT
TRBJ1-1,TRBV18,NA,NA,CASSPQGTNTEAFF,TGTGCCAGCTCACCCCAGGGGACGAACACTGAAGCTTTCTTT
TRBJ2-4,TRBV6-5,NA,NA,CASSSISRYIQYF,TGTGCCAGCAGTAGTATTAGCCGATACATTCAGTACTTC
TRBJ1-3,TRBV5-6,NA,NA,CASSLQGSGNTIYF,TGTGCCAGCAGCCTACAGGGTTCTGGAAACACCATATATTTT
TRBJ2-2,TRBV7-3,NA,TRBD2,CASSLVVAGPGELFF,TGTGCCAGCAGCTTGGTCGTAGCGGGACCCGGGGAGCTGTTTTTT
TRBJ2-1,TRBV6-4,NA,TRBD2,CASSRADSGSDNEQFF,TGTGCCAGCAGTCGCGCGGATAGCGGGAGTGATAATGAGCAGTTCTTC
TRBJ2-1,TRBV7-2,NA,NA,CASSNPVGRPYNEQFF,TGTGCCAGCAGCAACCCCGTGGGGAGACCCTACAATGAGCAGTTCTTC
TRBJ1-2,TRBV7-8,NA,NA,CASSLRQERGYTF,TGTGCCAGCAGCCTACGACAGGAGCGTGGCTACACCTTC
TRBJ1-4,TRBV5-6,NA,NA,CASSQTGVNEKLFF,TGTGCCAGCAGCCAGACAGGAGTCAATGAAAAACTGTTTTTT
TRBJ1-5,TRBV30,once,TRBD1,CAWSKGDRDNQPQHF,TGTGCCTGGAGTAAAGGAGACAGGGATAATCAGCCCCAGCATTTT
TRBJ2-5,TRBV14,NA,TRBD2,CASSQGSGGQETQYF,TGTGCCAGCAGCCAAGGCTCGGGAGGACAAGAGACCCAGTACTTC
TRBJ1-5,TRBV7-2,NA,NA,CASSQPGGGERNQPQHF,TGTGCCAGCAGCCAACCTGGCGGGGGGGAACGCAATCAGCCCCAGCATTTT
TRBJ2-7,TRBV4-2,NA,TRBD2,CASSQDYLASGSKSYEQYF,TGTGCCAGCAGCCAAGATTATTTGGCTAGCGGGAGTAAATCCTACGAGCAGTACTTC
TRBJ2-7,TRBV6-5,NA,TRBD1,CASSTGQHYEQYF,TGTGCCAGCAGTACGGGACAGCACTACGAGCAGTACTTC
TRBJ2-1,TRBV19,NA,NA,CASSIGLRQFF,TGTGCCAGTAGTATCGGTCTCCGCCAGTTCTTC
TRBJ2-3,TRBV28,NA,NA,CASSLAGPDTQYF,TGTGCCAGCAGTTTAGCGGGACCGGATACGCAGTATTTT
TRBJ1-1,TRBV7-9,NA,NA,CASSWVGRDTEAFF,TGTGCCAGCAGCTGGGTGGGCCGTGACACTGAAGCTTTCTTT
TRBJ2-7,TRBV21-1,few,NA,CASSKGEGVGSYEQYF,TGTGCCAGCAGCAAAGGAGAGGGGGTAGGGTCCTACGAGCAGTACTTC
TRBJ2-7,TRBV27,NA,NA,CASSIQGFGEQYF,TGTGCCAGCAGTATACAGGGCTTCGGCGAGCAGTACTTC
TRBJ2-1,TRBV6-2/TRBV6-3,few,NA,CASSYSRNEQFF,TGTGCCAGCAGTTATAGTCGGAATGAGCAGTTCTTC
TRBJ2-6,TRBV7-2,NA,TRBD2,CASSSGTSGMAGANVLTF,TGTGCCAGCAGCTCGGGGACTAGCGGGATGGCTGGGGCCAACGTCCTGACTTTC
TRBJ2-1,TRBV5-1,NA,TRBD2,CASSSASGRYNEQFF,TGCGCCAGCAGTTCGGCTAGCGGGAGGTACAATGAGCAGTTCTTC
TRBJ1-2,TRBV18,NA,TRBD1,CASSPGDRGLGYTF,TGTGCCAGCTCACCAGGAGACAGGGGCTTGGGCTACACCTTC
TRBJ2-7,TRBV6-2/TRBV6-3,NA,NA,CASSYGFRYEQYF,TGTGCCAGCAGTTACGGTTTCAGATACGAGCAGTACTTC
TRBJ2-7,TRBV28,NA,NA,CASSPTRGYEQYF,TGTGCCAGCAGTCCGACTAGAGGGTACGAGCAGTACTTC
TRBJ2-7,TRBV20-1,NA,TRBD2,CSASRLAGAFYEQYF,TGCAGTGCTAGTCGCTTAGCGGGAGCATTCTACGAGCAGTACTTC
TRBJ2-7,TRBV7-9,NA,TRBD2,CASSPGSSGAGDEQYF,TGTGCCAGCAGCCCAGGCTCTAGCGGGGCCGGGGACGAGCAGTACTTC
TRBJ2-7,TRBV5-3,NA,NA,CARSLISQIRCEQYF,TGTGCCAGAAGCTTGATTTCGCAGATCCGTTGCGAGCAGTACTTC
TRBJ2-2,TRBV11-2,NA,NA,CASSLDLGGGELFF,TGTGCCAGCAGCTTAGATCTCGGCGGCGGGGAGCTGTTTTTT
TRBJ2-2,TRBV2,NA,TRBD2,CASSWTSGFNTGELFF,TGTGCCAGCAGCTGGACTAGCGGGTTTAACACCGGGGAGCTGTTTTTT
TRBJ2-3,TRBV6-5,NA,TRBD2,CASSPTSGTQYF,TGTGCCAGCAGTCCGACTAGCGGGACGCAGTATTTT
TRBJ1-5,TRBV25-1,few,NA,CASSEQGSGRDQPQHF,TGTGCCAGCAGTGAGCAGGGTTCGGGTAGGGATCAGCCCCAGCATTTT
TRBJ1-5,TRBV7-2,NA,NA,CASSGGAEGNQPQHF,TGTGCCAGCAGCGGGGGGGCTGAAGGCAATCAGCCCCAGCATTTT
TRBJ1-1,TRBV18,NA,NA,CASSPPPRDTEAFF,TGTGCCAGCTCACCACCACCCAGGGACACTGAAGCTTTCTTT
TRBJ1-1,TRBV28,few,NA,CASSFPQGIAFF,TGTGCCAGCAGTTTTCCCCAGGGGATCGCTTTCTTT
TRBJ2-4,TRBV3-1/TRBV3-2,once,TRBD2,CASSQDRGLVITIQYF,TGTGCCAGCAGCCAAGATCGGGGACTAGTAATTACCATTCAGTACTTC
TRBJ2-3,TRBV7-2,once,TRBD1,CASSYGQGAPLGTQYF,TGTGCCAGCAGCTACGGACAGGGGGCGCCTTTAGGTACGCAGTATTTT
TRBJ1-5,TRBV6-2/TRBV6-3,once,NA,CASSLRQINQPQHF,TGTGCCAGCAGCCTACGACAGATCAATCAGCCCCAGCATTTT
TRBJ2-3,TRBV27,NA,TRBD2,CASAYAGLARGGTDTQYF,TGTGCCAGCGCCTATGCCGGACTAGCGAGAGGGGGCACAGATACGCAGTATTTT
TRBJ2-2,TRBV15,NA,TRBD2,CATGLAGAPWELFF,TGTGCCACCGGACTAGCGGGAGCGCCGTGGGAGCTGTTTTTT
TRBJ2-1,TRBV27,NA,TRBD2,CASSPLAGGPSREQFF,TGTGCCAGCAGTCCCCTAGCGGGAGGCCCGTCACGTGAGCAGTTCTTC
TRBJ2-2,TRBV3-1/TRBV3-2,NA,TRBD2,CASSQGLAGATGELFF,TGTGCCAGCAGCCAAGGTCTAGCGGGAGCCACCGGGGAGCTGTTTTTT
TRBJ1-2,TRBV6-5,NA,TRBD1,CASRPTGQDYGYTF,TGTGCCAGCAGGCCGACAGGGCAGGACTATGGCTACACCTTC
TRBJ1-1,TRBV7-9,NA,NA,CASSSTSYIEAFF,TGTGCCAGCAGCTCCACTAGCTACATTGAAGCTTTCTTT
TRBJ2-7,TRBV5-1,NA,TRBD1,CASSGPGTGSDEQYF,TGCGCCAGCAGCGGTCCCGGGACAGGGTCGGACGAGCAGTACTTC